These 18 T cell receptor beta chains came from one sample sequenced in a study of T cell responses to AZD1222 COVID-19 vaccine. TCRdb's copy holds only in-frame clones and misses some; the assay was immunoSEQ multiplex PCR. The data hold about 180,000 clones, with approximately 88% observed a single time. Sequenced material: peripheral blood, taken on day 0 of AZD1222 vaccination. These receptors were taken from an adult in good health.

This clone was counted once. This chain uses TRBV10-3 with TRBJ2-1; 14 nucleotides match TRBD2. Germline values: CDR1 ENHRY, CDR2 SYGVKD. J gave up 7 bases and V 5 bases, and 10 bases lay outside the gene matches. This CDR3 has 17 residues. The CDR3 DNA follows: TGTGCCATCAGTAAAACAAAGGGACTAGCGGGGGATAATGAGCAGTTCTTC. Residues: CAISKTKGLAGDNEQFF.

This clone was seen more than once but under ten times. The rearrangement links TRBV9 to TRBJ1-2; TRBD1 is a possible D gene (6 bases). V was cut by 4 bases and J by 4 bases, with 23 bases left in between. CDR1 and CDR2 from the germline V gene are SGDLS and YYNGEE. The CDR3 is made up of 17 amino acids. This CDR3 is CASSLSLGGGAGYGYTF. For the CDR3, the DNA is TGTGCCAGCAGCCTCTCCCTGGGGGGGGGCGCTGGCTATGGCTACACCTTC.

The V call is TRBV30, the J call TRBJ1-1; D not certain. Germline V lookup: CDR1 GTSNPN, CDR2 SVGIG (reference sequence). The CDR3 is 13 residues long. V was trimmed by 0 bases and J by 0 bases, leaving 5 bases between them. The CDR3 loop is CAWSVPVNTEAFF. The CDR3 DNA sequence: TGTGCCTGGAGTGTCCCGGTGAACACTGAAGCTTTCTTT.

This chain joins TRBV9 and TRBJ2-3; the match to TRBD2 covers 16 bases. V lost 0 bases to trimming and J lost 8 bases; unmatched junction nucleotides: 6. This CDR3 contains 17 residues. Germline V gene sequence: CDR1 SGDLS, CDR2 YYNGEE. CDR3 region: CASSVEGLAGGRTTQYF. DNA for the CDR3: TGTGCCAGCAGCGTAGAGGGACTAGCGGGGGGGAGGACTACGCAGTATTTT. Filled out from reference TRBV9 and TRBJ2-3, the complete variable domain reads DSGVTQTPKHLITATGQRVTLRCSPRSGDLSVYWYQQSLDQGLQFLIQYYNGEERAKGNILERFSAQQFPDLHSELNLSSLELGDSALYFCASSVEGLAGGRTTQYFGPGTRLTVL.

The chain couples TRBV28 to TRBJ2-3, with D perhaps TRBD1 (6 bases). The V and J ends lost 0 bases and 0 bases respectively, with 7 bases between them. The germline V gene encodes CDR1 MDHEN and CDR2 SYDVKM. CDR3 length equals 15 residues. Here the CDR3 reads CASSLWDSSTDTQYF. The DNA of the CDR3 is TGTGCCAGCAGTTTATGGGACAGTAGCACAGATACGCAGTATTTT.

CDR3 amino acids: CASSLYLPEHEQFF. CDR3 DNA sequence: TGCGCCAGCAGCTTATACCTTCCCGAACATGAGCAGTTCTTC. V gene TRBV5-1 combines with J gene TRBJ2-1, with no clear D. The CDR3 loop spans 14 amino acids. The V end was cut by 2 bases, the J end by 8 bases, with 14 bases between. The germline gives CDR1 SGHRS, CDR2 YFSETQ.

CDR3 DNA: TGTGCCAGCAGCCTCAGACTAGCGGGGGGCCCAAGCTCCTACGAGCAGTACGTC. This codes for CASSLRLAGGPSSYEQYV. J is TRBJ2-7 and V is TRBV7-8, with 13 bases fitting TRBD2. The germline CDR1 and CDR2 sequences are SGHVS and FQNEAQ. The CDR3 is 18 amino acids. The V and J ends lost 5 bases and 0 bases, in that order; junction bases with no gene match: 10.

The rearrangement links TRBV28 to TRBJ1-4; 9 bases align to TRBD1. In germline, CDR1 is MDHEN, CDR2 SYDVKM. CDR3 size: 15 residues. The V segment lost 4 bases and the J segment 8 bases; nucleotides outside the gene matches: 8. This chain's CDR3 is CASSSRDRVGEKLFF. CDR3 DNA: TGTGCCAGCAGTTCACGGGACAGGGTCGGGGAAAAACTGTTTTTT.

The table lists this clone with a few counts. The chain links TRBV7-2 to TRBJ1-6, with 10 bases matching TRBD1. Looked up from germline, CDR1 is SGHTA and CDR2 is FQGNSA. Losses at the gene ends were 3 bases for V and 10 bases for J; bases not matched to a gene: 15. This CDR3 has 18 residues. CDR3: CASSFVGSDRGRGSPLHF. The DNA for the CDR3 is TGTGCCAGCAGCTTTGTAGGATCGGACAGGGGGAGAGGGTCACCCCTCCACTTT. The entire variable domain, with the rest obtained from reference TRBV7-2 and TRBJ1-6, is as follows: GAGVSQSPSNKVTEKGKDVELRCDPISGHTALYWYRQSLGQGLEFLIYFQGNSAPDKSGLPSDRFSAERTGGSVSTLTIQRTQQEDSAVYLCASSFVGSDRGRGSPLHFGNGTRLTVT.

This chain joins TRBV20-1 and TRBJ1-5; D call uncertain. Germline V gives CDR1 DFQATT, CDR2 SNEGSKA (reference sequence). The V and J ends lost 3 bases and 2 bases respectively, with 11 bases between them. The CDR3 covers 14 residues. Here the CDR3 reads CSASAGWGNQPQHF. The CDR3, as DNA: TGCAGTGCTAGTGCGGGGTGGGGCAATCAGCCCCAGCATTTT.

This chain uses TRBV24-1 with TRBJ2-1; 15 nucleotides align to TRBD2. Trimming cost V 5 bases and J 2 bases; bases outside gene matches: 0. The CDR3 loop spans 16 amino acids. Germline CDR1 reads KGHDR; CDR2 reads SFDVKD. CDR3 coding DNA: TGTGCCACCAGTGGGACTAGCGGGAGGGCCTACAATGAGCAGTTCTTC. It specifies CATSGTSGRAYNEQFF.

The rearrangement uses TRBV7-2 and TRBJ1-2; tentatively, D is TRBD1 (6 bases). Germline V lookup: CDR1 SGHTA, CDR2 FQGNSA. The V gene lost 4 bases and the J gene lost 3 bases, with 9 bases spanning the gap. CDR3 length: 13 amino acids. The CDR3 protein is CASSYAGDYGYTF. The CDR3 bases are TGTGCCAGCAGCTATGCAGGGGACTATGGCTACACCTTC.

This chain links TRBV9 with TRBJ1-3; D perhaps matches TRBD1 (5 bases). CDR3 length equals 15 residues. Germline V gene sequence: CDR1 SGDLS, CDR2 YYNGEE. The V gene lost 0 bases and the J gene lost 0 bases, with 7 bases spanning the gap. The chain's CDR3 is CASSVAGTSGNTIYF. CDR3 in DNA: TGTGCCAGCAGCGTAGCAGGGACCTCTGGAAACACCATATATTTT.

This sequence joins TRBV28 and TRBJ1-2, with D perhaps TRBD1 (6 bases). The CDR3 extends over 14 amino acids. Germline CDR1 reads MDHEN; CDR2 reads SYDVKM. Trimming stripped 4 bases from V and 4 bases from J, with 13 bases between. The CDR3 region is CASSWGGPLYGYTF. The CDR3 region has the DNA TGTGCCAGCAGTTGGGGGGGGCCCCTCTATGGCTACACCTTC.

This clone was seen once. In DNA form, the CDR3 reads TGTGCCAGCTCACAGGGGCTACAAGACGCGTACACTGAAGCTTTCTTT. It translates to CASSQGLQDAYTEAFF. The chain couples TRBV18 to TRBJ1-1; the D gene is possibly TRBD1 (5 bases). The germline gives CDR1 KGHSH, CDR2 LQKENI. V gave up 4 bases and J gave up 3 bases, with 18 bases separating them. CDR3 size: 16 residues. Together with reference TRBV18 and TRBJ1-1, the CDR3 gives the full variable domain: NAGVMQNPRHLVRRRGQEARLRCSPMKGHSHVYWYRQLPEEGLKFMVYLQKENIIDESGMPKERFSAEFPKEGPSILRIQQVVRGDSAAYFCASSQGLQDAYTEAFFGQGTRLTVV.

CDR3 residues: CAWRPRATRGNQPQHF. The CDR3 DNA reads as TGTGCCTGGAGGCCCCGTGCAACCCGGGGCAATCAGCCCCAGCATTTT. The chain links TRBV30 to TRBJ1-5; D uncertain. Trimming cost V 3 bases and J 2 bases, with 17 bases left between them. There are 16 residues in the CDR3. Looked up from germline, CDR1 is GTSNPN and CDR2 is SVGIG (reference sequence).

CDR3 sequence: CASSEWAGNRETQYF. The DNA of the CDR3 is TGTGCCAGCAGTGAATGGGCAGGGAATAGGGAGACCCAGTACTTC. This sequence joins TRBV25-1 and TRBJ2-5, with D possibly matching TRBD1 (5 bases). The CDR3 has 15 amino acids. Germline V CDR1 and CDR2: MGHDK, SYGVNS. Trimming cost V 1 base and J 5 bases, with 14 bases left between them.

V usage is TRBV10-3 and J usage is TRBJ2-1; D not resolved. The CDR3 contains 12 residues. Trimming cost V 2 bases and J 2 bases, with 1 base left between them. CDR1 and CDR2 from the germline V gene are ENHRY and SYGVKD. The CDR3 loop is CAISEPYNEQFF. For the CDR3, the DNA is TGTGCCATCAGTGAGCCCTACAATGAGCAGTTCTTC.